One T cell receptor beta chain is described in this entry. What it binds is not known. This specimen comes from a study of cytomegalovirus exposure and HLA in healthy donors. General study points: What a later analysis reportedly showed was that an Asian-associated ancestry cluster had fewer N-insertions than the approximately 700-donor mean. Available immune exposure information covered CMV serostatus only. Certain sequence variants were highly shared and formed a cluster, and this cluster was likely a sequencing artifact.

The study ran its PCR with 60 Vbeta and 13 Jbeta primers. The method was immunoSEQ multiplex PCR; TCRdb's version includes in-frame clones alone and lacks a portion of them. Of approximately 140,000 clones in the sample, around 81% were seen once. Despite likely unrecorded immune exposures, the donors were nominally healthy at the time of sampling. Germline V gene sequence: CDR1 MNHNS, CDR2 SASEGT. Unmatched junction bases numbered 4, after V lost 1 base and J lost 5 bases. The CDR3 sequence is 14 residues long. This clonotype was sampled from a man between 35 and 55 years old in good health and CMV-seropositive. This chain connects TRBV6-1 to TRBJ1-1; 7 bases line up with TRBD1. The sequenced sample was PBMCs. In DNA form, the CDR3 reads TGTGCCAGCAGTGAAGTTTCAGGGGGGACTGAAGCTTTCTTT. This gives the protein CASSEVSGGTEAFF.